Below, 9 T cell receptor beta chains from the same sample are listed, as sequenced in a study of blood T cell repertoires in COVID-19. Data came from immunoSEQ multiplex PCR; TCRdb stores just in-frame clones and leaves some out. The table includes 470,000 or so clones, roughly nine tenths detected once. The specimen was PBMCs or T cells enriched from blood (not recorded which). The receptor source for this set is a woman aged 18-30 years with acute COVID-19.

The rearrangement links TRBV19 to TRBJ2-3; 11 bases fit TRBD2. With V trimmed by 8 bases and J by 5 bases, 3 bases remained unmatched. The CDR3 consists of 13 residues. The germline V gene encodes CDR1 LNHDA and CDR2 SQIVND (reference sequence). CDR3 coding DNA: TGTGCCAGTTCAACTAGCGGGAGAGATACGCAGTATTTT. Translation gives CASSTSGRDTQYF.

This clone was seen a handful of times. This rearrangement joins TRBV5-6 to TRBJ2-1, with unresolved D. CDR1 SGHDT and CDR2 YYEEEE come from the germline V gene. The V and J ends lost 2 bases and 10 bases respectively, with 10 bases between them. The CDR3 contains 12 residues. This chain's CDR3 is CASSLAPKEQFF. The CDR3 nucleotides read TGTGCCAGCAGCTTAGCTCCTAAGGAGCAGTTCTTC.

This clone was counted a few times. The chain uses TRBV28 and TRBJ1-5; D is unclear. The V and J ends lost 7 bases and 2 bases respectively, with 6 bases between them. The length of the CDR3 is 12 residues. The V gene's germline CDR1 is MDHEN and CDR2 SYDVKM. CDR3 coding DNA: TGTGCCAGCAAACTCGGCAATCAGCCCCAGCATTTT. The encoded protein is CASKLGNQPQHF.

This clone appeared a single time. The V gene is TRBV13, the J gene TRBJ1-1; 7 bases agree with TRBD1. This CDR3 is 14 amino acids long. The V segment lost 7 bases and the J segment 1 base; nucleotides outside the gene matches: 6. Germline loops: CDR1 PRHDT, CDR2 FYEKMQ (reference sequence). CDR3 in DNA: TGTGCCAGCACCTGGACAGGAAAGAACACTGAAGCTTTCTTT. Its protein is CASTWTGKNTEAFF.

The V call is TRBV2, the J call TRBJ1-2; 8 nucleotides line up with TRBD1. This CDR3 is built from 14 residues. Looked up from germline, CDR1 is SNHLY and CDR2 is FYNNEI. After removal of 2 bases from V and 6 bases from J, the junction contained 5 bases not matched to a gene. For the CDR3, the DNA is TGTGCCAGCAGTGAATCGACAGGGGCCCATGGCTACACCTTC. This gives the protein CASSESTGAHGYTF.

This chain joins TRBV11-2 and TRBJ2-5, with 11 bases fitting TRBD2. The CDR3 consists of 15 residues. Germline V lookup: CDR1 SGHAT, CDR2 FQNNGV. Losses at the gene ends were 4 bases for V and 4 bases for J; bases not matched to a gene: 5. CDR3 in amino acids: CASSSRLAGTETQYF. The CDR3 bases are TGTGCCAGCAGCTCTCGACTAGCGGGGACAGAGACCCAGTACTTC.

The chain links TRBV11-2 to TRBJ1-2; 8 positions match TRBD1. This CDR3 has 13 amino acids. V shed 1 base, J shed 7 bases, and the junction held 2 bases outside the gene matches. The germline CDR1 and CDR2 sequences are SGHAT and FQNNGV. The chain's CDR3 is CASSLGTGFGYTF. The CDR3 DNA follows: TGTGCCAGCAGCTTAGGGACAGGGTTTGGCTACACCTTC.

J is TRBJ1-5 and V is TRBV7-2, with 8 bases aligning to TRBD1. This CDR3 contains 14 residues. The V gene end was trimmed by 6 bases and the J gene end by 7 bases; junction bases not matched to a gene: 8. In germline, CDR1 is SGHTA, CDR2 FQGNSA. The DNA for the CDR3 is TGTGCCAGCAGTCAGGACAGGGCACAACAGCCCCAGCATTTT. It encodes CASSQDRAQQPQHF.

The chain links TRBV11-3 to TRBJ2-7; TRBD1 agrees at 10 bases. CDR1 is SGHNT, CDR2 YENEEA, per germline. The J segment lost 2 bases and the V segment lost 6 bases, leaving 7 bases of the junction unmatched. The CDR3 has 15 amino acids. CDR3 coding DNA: TGTGCCAGCAGTCCCGCGGACAGGGGGGCCTACGAGCAGTACTTC. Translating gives CASSPADRGAYEQYF. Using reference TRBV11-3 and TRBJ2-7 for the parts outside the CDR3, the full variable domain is EAGVVQSPRYKIIEKKQPVAFWCNPISGHNTLYWYLQNLGQGPELLIRYENEEAVDDSQLPKDRFSAERLKGVDSTLKIQPAELGDSAVYLCASSPADRGAYEQYFGPGTRLTVT.